A single sample gave rise to the 20 T cell receptor beta chains below, sequenced in a study of CD8 T cells in ankylosing spondylitis (dated by TCRdb to about 2017). The method was 5' RACE. TCRdb records Illumina HiSeq 2500 as the sequencer. Using fastp at Q25 and MiXCR, TCRdb reprocessed the public reads and kept productive beta chains. Duplicate CDR3 protein sequences are folded into a single record with the most common DNA and genes. The sample data list about 170,000 distinct CDR3 sequences, and 15% to 20% of these were observed just once. The top ten clones comprise 7.8% of the sample. The source material was blood, either unsorted or a sorted T cell fraction (not recorded which). These receptors came from a male donor with ankylosing spondylitis or in good health (not recorded which).

This clonotype was counted between two and nine times. CDR3 sequence: CASSQSSVVKNIQYF. The CDR3, as DNA: TGCGCCAGCAGTCAATCTTCGGTAGTCAAAAACATTCAGTACTTC. This chain connects TRBV23-1 to TRBJ2-4; D is unresolved. TRBV23-1 is an ORF, and what it does is uncertain. The CDR3 loop spans 15 amino acids. Trimming removed 0 bases from V and 3 bases from J, with 9 bases in between.

This clonotype turned up a few times. This CDR3 is CASSATMNTEAFF. CDR3 in DNA: TGTGCCAGCTCGGCCACCATGAACACTGAAGCTTTCTTT. The chain recombines TRBV2 with TRBJ1-1; D ambiguous. Germline V gives CDR1 SNHLY, CDR2 FYNNEI. Trimming shortened V by 8 bases and J by 0 bases, and 10 bases separated the two germline ends. There are 13 residues in the CDR3.

This clonotype came up a few times. The rearrangement links TRBV12-3 or TRBV12-4 to TRBJ1-4; 7 bases map to TRBD1. The V gene end was trimmed by 4 bases and the J gene end by 8 bases; junction bases not matched to a gene: 7. The CDR3 runs 14 residues. The CDR3 DNA follows: TGTGCCAGCAGTTCGACAGGGAATCGCGAAAAACTGTTTTTT. Translated: CASSSTGNREKLFF.

This clonotype was seen repeatedly, ten times or more. This chain connects TRBV4-1 to TRBJ2-2; D is possibly TRBD2 (5 bases). Germline V gene lookup returns CDR1 MGHRA and CDR2 YSYEKL. The CDR3 is made up of 15 amino acids. With 4 bases removed from V and 7 bases from J, the gap between germline ends came to 16 bases. This CDR3 reads CASSLSAGVGGELFF. DNA of the CDR3: TGCGCCAGCAGCCTAAGCGCCGGGGTAGGCGGGGAGCTGTTTTTT.

The rearrangement joins TRBV5-1 to TRBJ1-1; D is undetermined. The CDR3 has 15 amino acids. Trimming removed 5 bases from V and 1 base from J, with 15 bases in between. In germline, CDR1 is SGHRS, CDR2 YFSETQ. CDR3 protein: CASSYGSGWNTEAFF. In nucleotides, the CDR3 is TGCGCCAGCAGTTACGGGTCCGGCTGGAACACTGAAGCTTTCTTT.

The J gene is TRBJ2-7, the V gene TRBV18; D is possibly TRBD1 (5 bases). The CDR3 covers 13 residues. Germline CDR1 is KGHSH and CDR2 is LQKENI. Trimming removed 4 bases from V and 1 base from J, with 8 bases in between. This chain's CDR3 is CASSQGYSYEQYF. The CDR3 coding sequence is TGTGCCAGCTCACAGGGGTATTCCTACGAGCAGTACTTC.

V usage is TRBV29-1 and J usage is TRBJ2-7; D is possibly TRBD2 (6 bases). From germline, CDR1 is SQVTM and CDR2 ANQGSEA. This CDR3 has 15 residues. The V end lost 1 base, the J end lost 0 bases, and 13 bases lay between the germline ends. CDR3 region: CSVEGGGAASYEQYF. CDR3 coding DNA: TGCAGCGTTGAAGGAGGAGGGGCGGCCTCCTACGAGCAGTACTTC.

This clonotype turned up a few times. The V and J genes are TRBV6-1 and TRBJ2-7, with 8 nucleotides matching TRBD2. Per the germline V gene, CDR1 is MNHNS and CDR2 is SASEGT. The CDR3 has 18 amino acids. V was pared by 4 bases and J by 2 bases, with 16 bases of the junction left unmatched. Here the CDR3 DNA reads TGTGCCAGCAGTGCCTTTTTAGTGGATAGCGGGACTACCTACGAGCAGTACTTC. This codes for CASSAFLVDSGTTYEQYF.

Written as DNA, the CDR3 is TGTGCCATCAGTCCACAGAACAGGGAGAACTATGGCTACACCTTC. Encoded protein: CAISPQNRENYGYTF. The chain employs TRBV10-3 and TRBJ1-2; weak D call: TRBD1 (6 bases). Germline CDR1 ENHRY, CDR2 SYGVKD. CDR3 size: 15 residues. Trimming cost V 5 bases and J 2 bases, with 15 bases left between them.

In its sample, this clonotype was seen many times. This chain uses TRBV5-1 with TRBJ2-5; 10 bases agree with TRBD2. V gave up 0 bases and J gave up 4 bases; unmatched junction bases: 0. The germline CDR1 and CDR2 sequences are SGHRS and YFSETQ. There are 14 residues in the CDR3. The CDR3 DNA reads TGCGCCAGCAGCTTGGGACTAGCGGGAGAGACCCAGTACTTC. This sequence encodes CASSLGLAGETQYF. Together with reference TRBV5-1 and TRBJ2-5, the CDR3 gives the full variable domain: KAGVTQTPRYLIKTRGQQVTLSCSPISGHRSVSWYQQTPGQGLQFLFEYFSETQRNKGNFPGRFSGRQFSNSRSEMNVSTLELGDSALYLCASSLGLAGETQYFGPGTRLLVL.

The chain couples TRBV5-1 to TRBJ2-5; 13 bases agree with TRBD2. The CDR3 is 17 amino acids. V dropped 4 bases and J dropped 6; count of bases not matched to a gene: 12. Germline-derived CDR1 and CDR2 are SGHRS and YFSETQ. The DNA of the CDR3 is TGCGCCAGCAGCCCGGGCGAACTAGCGGGAGGGCCACAGACCCAGTACTTC. Its protein is CASSPGELAGGPQTQYF.

The chain uses TRBV28 and TRBJ1-1, with D unclear. Germline CDR1 is MDHEN and CDR2 is SYDVKM. This CDR3 comprises 17 residues. With 8 bases removed from V and 0 bases from J, the gap between germline ends came to 22 bases. Here the CDR3 reads CASPQRAQRGMNTEAFF. CDR3 DNA: TGTGCCAGCCCCCAAAGGGCCCAAAGAGGGATGAACACTGAAGCTTTCTTT.

CDR3 nucleotide sequence: TGTGCCAGCAGGACTCCGGGCCTCAAAAACATTCAGTACTTC. Its protein is CASRTPGLKNIQYF. This chain uses TRBV28 with TRBJ2-4; D call uncertain. The CDR3 is 14 amino acids. V was pared by 6 bases and J by 3 bases, with 12 bases between. CDR1 MDHEN and CDR2 SYDVKM come from the germline V gene.

This clonotype was seen ten or more times. This sequence joins TRBV6-1 and TRBJ2-2; unclear D gene. The CDR3 runs to 13 residues. The germline CDR1 and CDR2 sequences are MNHNS and SASEGT. The germline V and J ends were trimmed by 7 bases and 4 bases, with 10 bases remaining between them. Here the CDR3 reads CASTYSSTGELFF. The CDR3 DNA reads TGTGCCAGCACCTATTCTAGCACCGGGGAGCTGTTTTTT.

This clonotype appeared a few times. The rearrangement uses TRBV7-9 and TRBJ2-7; D tentatively reads TRBD1 or TRBD2 (6 bases each). V lost 1 base and J 3 bases, leaving 13 bases between the germline ends. The CDR3 is 15 residues long. Germline lookup yields CDR1 SEHNR and CDR2 FQNEAQ (reference sequence). The CDR3 reads CASSLGTGGLYEQYF. As DNA, the CDR3 is TGTGCCAGCAGCTTAGGAACCGGGGGCCTCTACGAGCAGTACTTC.

The DNA of the CDR3 is TGTGCCAGCACCTCCCGAGTGGCCTACAATGAGCAGTTCTTC. Its translation is CASTSRVAYNEQFF. The chain employs TRBV6-1 and TRBJ2-1, with D unclear. Germline values: CDR1 MNHNS, CDR2 SASEGT. This CDR3 spans 14 amino acids. V was clipped by 7 bases and J by 2 bases, with 12 bases between them.

Ten or more counts support this clonotype. This chain links TRBV5-6 with TRBJ2-1; 8 positions agree with TRBD2. This CDR3 is 14 amino acids long. V shed 0 bases and J 6 bases; nucleotides not matched to a gene: 2. CDR1 is SGHDT and CDR2 is YYEEEE in the germline V gene. The CDR3 bases are TGTGCCAGCAGCTTGGCGGGAGGGCCCAATGAGCAGTTCTTC. It translates to CASSLAGGPNEQFF. Complete variable domain (other parts from reference TRBV5-6 and TRBJ2-1): DAGVTQSPTHLIKTRGQQVTLRCSPKSGHDTVSWYQQALGQGPQFIFQYYEEEERQRGNFPDRFSGHQFPNYSSELNVNALLLGDSALYLCASSLAGGPNEQFFGPGTRLTVL.

This clonotype was seen many times. The gene calls are TRBV20-1 and TRBJ1-3; possible D gene TRBD1, 6 bases. The germline V gene encodes CDR1 DFQATT and CDR2 SNEGSKA (reference sequence). V lost 2 bases, J lost 2 bases, and 10 bases lay in between. The CDR3 has 14 residues. The CDR3 is CSARKAGAGNTIYF. The CDR3 DNA follows: TGCAGTGCTAGAAAGGCAGGGGCTGGAAACACCATATATTTT.

This clonotype was recorded many times. The rearrangement joins TRBV20-1 to TRBJ2-1; TRBD2 agrees at 10 bases. Germline CDR1 and CDR2: DFQATT and SNEGSKA (reference sequence). V gave up 0 bases and J gave up 7 bases; unmatched junction bases: 6. The CDR3 is 15 residues long. The CDR3 region is CSARDRLAGRNEQFF. As DNA, the CDR3 is TGCAGTGCTAGAGATAGACTAGCGGGTAGAAATGAGCAGTTCTTC.

This clonotype was picked up many times. This rearrangement joins TRBV2 to TRBJ2-2; 8 bases map to TRBD1. Looked up from germline, CDR1 is SNHLY and CDR2 is FYNNEI. J was trimmed by 0 bases and V by 6 bases; bases with no gene match: 12. The CDR3 runs to 18 residues. CDR3 loop: CASSSLRSGGPNTGELFF. DNA of the CDR3: TGTGCCAGCAGCTCTCTACGCTCAGGGGGCCCGAACACCGGGGAGCTGTTTTTT.